This T cell receptor beta chain came from a study of blood T cell repertoires in COVID-19. Data came from immunoSEQ multiplex PCR; TCRdb stores just in-frame clones and leaves some out. The sample lists more than 85,000 clones, roughly 84% occurring once. This CDR3 has 16 amino acids. After removal of 5 bases from V and 4 bases from J, the junction contained 11 bases not matched to a gene. CDR1 is SGHAT, CDR2 FQNNGV, per germline. The receptor's source is a human donor in a cohort sampled during active COVID-19. Specimen: peripheral blood. The V gene is TRBV11-2, the J gene TRBJ2-7, with TRBD1 matching over 10 bases. CDR3: CASSLLRDRGPYEQYF. CDR3 in DNA: TGTGCCAGCAGCCTACTCCGGGACAGGGGTCCTTACGAGCAGTACTTC.